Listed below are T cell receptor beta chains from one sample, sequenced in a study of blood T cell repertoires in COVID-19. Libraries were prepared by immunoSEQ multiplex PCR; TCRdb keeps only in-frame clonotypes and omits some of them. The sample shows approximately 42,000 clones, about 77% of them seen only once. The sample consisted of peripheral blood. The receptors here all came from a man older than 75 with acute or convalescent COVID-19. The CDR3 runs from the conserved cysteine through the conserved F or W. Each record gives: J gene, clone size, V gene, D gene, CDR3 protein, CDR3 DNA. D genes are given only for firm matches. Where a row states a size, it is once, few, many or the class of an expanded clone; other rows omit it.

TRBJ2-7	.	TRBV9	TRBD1	CASSVTGGLDEQYF	TGTGCCAGCAGCGTGACAGGGGGGTTGGACGAGCAGTACTTC
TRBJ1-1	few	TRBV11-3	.	CASSLEGTLATEAFF	TGTGCCAGCAGCTTAGAAGGGACACTGGCCACTGAAGCTTTCTTT
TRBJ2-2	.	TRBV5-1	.	CASSLAGNTGELFF	TGCGCCAGCAGCTTGGCAGGTAACACCGGGGAGCTGTTTTTT
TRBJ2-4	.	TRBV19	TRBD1	CASSSGTVAKNIQYF	TGTGCCAGTAGTTCCGGGACAGTAGCCAAAAACATTCAGTACTTC
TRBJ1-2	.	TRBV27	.	CASRVDRMTYGYTF	TGTGCCAGCAGGGTTGACAGGATGACCTATGGCTACACCTTC
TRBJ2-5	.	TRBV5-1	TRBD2	CASTSTSGTEWETQYF	TGCGCCAGCACTTCGACTAGCGGAACGGAGTGGGAGACCCAGTACTTC
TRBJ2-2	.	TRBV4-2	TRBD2	CASSQDSLAGGTVTANTGELFF	TGTGCCAGCAGCCAAGATTCGCTAGCGGGAGGGACCGTCACTGCGAACACCGGGGAGCTGTTTTTT
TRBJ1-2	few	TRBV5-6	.	CASSLAARPLYGYTF	TGTGCCAGCAGCTTGGCCGCCAGGCCTCTCTATGGCTACACCTTC
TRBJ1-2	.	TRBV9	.	CASSGFGDGYTF	TGTGCCAGCAGCGGATTCGGGGATGGCTACACCTTC
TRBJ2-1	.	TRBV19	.	CASNEGVYNEQFF	TGTGCCAGTAATGAAGGGGTCTACAATGAGCAGTTCTTC
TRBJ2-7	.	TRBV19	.	CASSLEASYEQYF	TGTGCCAGTAGTCTCGAGGCCTCCTACGAGCAGTACTTC
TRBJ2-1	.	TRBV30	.	CAWSVEKRAAEQFF	TGTGCCTGGAGTGTTGAAAAGCGGGCAGCTGAGCAGTTCTTC
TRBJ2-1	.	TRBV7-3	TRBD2	CASSLYPHSRWEGNEQFF	TGTGCCAGCAGCTTATACCCACACTCAAGGTGGGAGGGCAATGAGCAGTTCTTC
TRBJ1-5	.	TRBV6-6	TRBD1	CASRGTGRQPQHF	TGTGCCAGCAGAGGGACAGGGCGTCAGCCCCAGCATTTT
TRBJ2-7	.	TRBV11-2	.	CASSSPRQAITYEQYF	TGTGCCAGCAGCTCCCCCCGACAGGCCATAACCTACGAGCAGTACTTC
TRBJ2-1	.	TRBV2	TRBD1	CASEDRVYNEQFF	TGTGCCAGCGAGGACAGGGTGTACAATGAGCAGTTCTTC
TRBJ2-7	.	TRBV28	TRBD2	CASSPGGLAGGVPYEQYF	TGTGCCAGCAGTCCCGGGGGACTAGCGGGAGGTGTCCCCTACGAGCAGTACTTC